The next 16 T cell receptor beta chains were all read from a single sample in a study of T cell clones after liver transplantation. Some clones are missing from TCRdb's copy, which holds only in-frame ones; the method was immunoSEQ multiplex PCR. The top ten hold around 9.6% of the sample, which has 60,000 or so clones, around 70% seen once. The sample was CD4+ T cells from blood, taken at the 22-month timepoint. These receptor sequences come from a human patient who received a liver transplant. Some of the T cells might come from the graft donor.

The gene calls are TRBV5-1 and TRBJ1-4, with 7 positions matching TRBD1. In germline, CDR1 is SGHRS, CDR2 YFSETQ. The CDR3 extends over 14 amino acids. V was pared by 4 bases and J by 2 bases, with 2 bases of the junction left unmatched. The CDR3 DNA follows: TGCGCCAGCAGCCCAGGGGGGACTAATGAAAAACTGTTTTTT. Its protein is CASSPGGTNEKLFF.

The V call is TRBV29-1, the J call TRBJ1-2; possibly TRBD1 for D (5 bases). In germline, CDR1 is SQVTM, CDR2 ANQGSEA. V was clipped by 4 bases and J by 6 bases, with 15 bases between them. This CDR3 spans 13 amino acids. The CDR3 region is CSVVAGTAHGYTF. In DNA form, the CDR3 reads TGCAGCGTTGTCGCAGGGACGGCGCATGGCTACACCTTC.

The chain has TRBV10-2 and TRBJ2-3, with unresolved D. Between the trimmed V and J ends, which lost 6 bases and 6 bases, there was a span of 10 bases. This CDR3 region has 12 residues. Germline V gene data show CDR1 as WSHSY and CDR2 as SAAADI. CDR3 amino acids: CASSAQADTQYF. CDR3 in DNA: TGCGCCAGCAGCGCCCAGGCGGATACGCAGTATTTT.

V usage is TRBV9 and J usage is TRBJ2-3; D remains ambiguous. The CDR3 totals 12 residues. Trimming left V 3 bases short and J 4 bases short, with 6 bases between. From germline, CDR1 is SGDLS and CDR2 YYNGEE. CDR3 sequence: CASSDSSDTQYF. The CDR3, as DNA: TGTGCCAGCAGCGATAGCTCAGATACGCAGTATTTT.

V is TRBV19 and J is TRBJ1-2; D is perhaps TRBD1 (5 bases). The germline CDR1 and CDR2 sequences are LNHDA and SQIVND (reference sequence). Trimming removed 3 bases at V and 4 bases at J, with 12 bases between. This CDR3 is 14 amino acids long. The CDR3 loop is CASSIPGLLYGYTF. The CDR3, as DNA: TGTGCCAGTAGTATCCCGGGACTGCTCTATGGCTACACCTTC.

This rearrangement joins TRBV11-2 to TRBJ1-2; D remains unclear. Looked up from germline, CDR1 is SGHAT and CDR2 is FQNNGV. This CDR3 has 15 amino acids. Trimming cost V 0 bases and J 4 bases, with 12 bases left between them. The CDR3 sequence is CASSLDLGQGYGYTF. CDR3 nucleotide sequence: TGTGCCAGCAGCTTAGATCTTGGGCAAGGCTATGGCTACACCTTC.

The chain joins TRBV7-6 to TRBJ1-4, with D possibly TRBD1 on 5 matching bases. Germline CDR1 and CDR2: SGHVS and FNYEAQ. The CDR3 length is 15 residues. Trimming shortened V by 4 bases and J by 6 bases, and 15 bases separated the two germline ends. The CDR3 region has the DNA TGTGCCAGCAGCTCACTCGGGGGGAGTGATGAAAAACTGTTTTTT. Amino acids: CASSSLGGSDEKLFF.

This clone was counted a single time. The CDR3 DNA sequence: TGCGCCAGCAGCTTGATGCTAGATGCCAATGAGCAGTTCTTC. It yields the protein CASSLMLDANEQFF. V is TRBV5-1 and J is TRBJ2-1; D is unresolved. The CDR3 totals 14 residues. Per the germline V gene, CDR1 is SGHRS and CDR2 is YFSETQ. Trimming removed 1 base from V and 6 bases from J, with 11 bases in between.

The chain couples TRBV4-1 to TRBJ1-6; TRBD1 agrees at 8 bases. CDR1 is MGHRA, CDR2 YSYEKL, per germline. J gave up 7 bases and V 4 bases, and 9 bases lay outside the gene matches. The CDR3 consists of 16 residues. CDR3 sequence reads: CASSLNRGVSNSPLHF. The CDR3 DNA reads as TGCGCCAGCAGCCTCAACAGGGGGGTTTCGAATTCACCCCTCCACTTT.

The chain joins TRBV30 to TRBJ2-3; TRBD1 agrees at 10 bases. The germline V gene encodes CDR1 GTSNPN and CDR2 SVGIG (reference sequence). V shed 5 bases and J 6 bases; nucleotides not matched to a gene: 8. This CDR3 has 14 amino acids. The CDR3 nucleotides are TGTGCCTGGTCGAAGGGACAGGGGTCCGATACGCAGTATTTT. It specifies CAWSKGQGSDTQYF. The full variable domain, its missing parts supplied by reference TRBV30 and TRBJ2-3, is SQTIHQWPATLVQPVGSPLSLECTVEGTSNPNLYWYRQAAGRGLQLLFYSVGIGQISSEVPQNLSASRPQDRQFILSSKKLLLSDSGFYLCAWSKGQGSDTQYFGPGTRLTVL.

The CDR3 region has the DNA TGTGCCAGCAGCCTACAGAGGAACACTGAAGCTTTCTTT. Translation gives CASSLQRNTEAFF. V usage is TRBV7-3 and J usage is TRBJ1-1, with D uncertain. Trimming removed 5 bases at V and 1 base at J, with 8 bases between. Germline V gene data show CDR1 as SGHTA and CDR2 as FQGTGA. The CDR3 is made up of 13 amino acids.

This clone was seen a handful of times. The J gene is TRBJ2-1, the V gene TRBV6-1, with D unclear. The CDR3 contains 15 residues. The V end was cut by 6 bases, the J end by 4 bases, with 16 bases between. Per the germline V gene, CDR1 is MNHNS and CDR2 is SASEGT. The CDR3: CASSDSPDGYNEQFF. Here the CDR3 DNA reads TGTGCCAGCAGCGACTCCCCGGACGGTTACAATGAGCAGTTCTTC.

The CDR3 loop is CASSSLGGPRYEQYF. The CDR3 coding sequence is TGTGCCAGCAGTTCCCTCGGAGGGCCAAGGTACGAGCAGTACTTC. The chain combines TRBV27 with TRBJ2-7; perhaps TRBD2 as D (6 bases). The V end was cut by 4 bases, the J end by 4 bases, with 17 bases between. This CDR3 contains 15 residues. CDR1 and CDR2 from the germline V gene are MNHEY and SMNVEV (reference sequence).

This chain connects TRBV11-2 to TRBJ1-5; 8 bases align to TRBD1. CDR3 size: 17 residues. V was clipped by 1 base and J by 2 bases; unmatched bases: 7. Germline V gene lookup returns CDR1 SGHAT and CDR2 FQNNGV. The CDR3 loop is CASSLGLMGQGNQPQHF. CDR3 DNA sequence: TGTGCCAGCAGCTTAGGGCTAATGGGACAGGGCAATCAGCCCCAGCATTTT.

Here the CDR3 reads CASSNGASYEQYF. CDR3 nucleotide sequence: TGTGCCAGCAGCAATGGTGCCTCCTACGAGCAGTACTTC. The V call is TRBV21-1, the J call TRBJ2-7. TRBV21-1 is a documented pseudogene. The CDR3 runs 13 residues.

This chain uses TRBV29-1 with TRBJ2-5; D is unresolved. Germline V gives CDR1 SQVTM, CDR2 ANQGSEA. This CDR3 spans 11 amino acids. Trimming removed 4 bases from V and 2 bases from J, with 5 bases in between. The CDR3 DNA reads TGCAGCGTTGCCGGACAAGAGACCCAGTACTTC. Its translation: CSVAGQETQYF.